Detailed here is one TCR beta chain. Assay: immunoSEQ multiplex PCR; the TCRdb copy retains only in-frame clones and omits some. The sample lists around 100,000 clones; 80% to 95% were seen once. The sample is drawn from a study of control samples from healthy donors and cancer patients. Germline CDR1 KGHSH, CDR2 LQKENI. With 3 bases removed from V and 10 bases from J, the gap between germline ends came to 12 bases. The CDR3 covers 13 residues. The specimen was blood. The TCR was taken from a human donor in good health. The donor label of this sample is uncertain. The V gene is TRBV18, the J gene TRBJ1-4, with D maybe TRBD1 (5 bases). This CDR3 reads CASSPSGNPKLFF. For the CDR3, the DNA is TGTGCCAGCTCACCCTCAGGGAACCCAAAACTGTTTTTT.